The TCR beta chain under discussion was sequenced for a study of chemoradiotherapy in HPV16-positive cancers. Notes on the study in general: In HPV16-positive patients, HPV-responsive T-cell expansion tracked better recurrence-free survival.

Sequencing used immunoSEQ multiplex PCR; TCRdb keeps in-frame clones, though not all of them. The data show 30,000 to 40,000 clones, about 92% seen once. V lost 2 bases to trimming and J lost 4 bases, with 7 bases between them. The germline V gene has CDR1 LNHNV and CDR2 YYDKDF (reference sequence). This CDR3 spans 13 amino acids. This clone showed up just once. Its specificity is unknown. This receptor was identified in a human donor with HPV-associated anogenital cancer. The V and J genes are TRBV15 and TRBJ2-3, with D maybe TRBD1 (5 bases). This material consisted of blood, taken from a patient who underwent chemoradiotherapy. As DNA, the CDR3 is TGTGCCACCAGCAGAAGGGGTTCAGATACGCAGTATTTT. As protein: CATSRRGSDTQYF.